This T cell receptor beta chain is drawn from a study of cytomegalovirus exposure and HLA in healthy donors (TCRdb year 2017). The study in broad terms: According to a later analysis, the roughly 130 validation repertoires were produced on the same platform as the roughly 600 repertoires of the first cohort. The study was designed to test whether signatures of past pathogen exposure could be identified by cataloging public T cell receptors. In addition to the first cohort of several hundred subjects, a separate validation cohort of under 150 different subjects was used. High-throughput TCR immunosequencing, statistical association of individual TCRs with disease status, and machine learning were combined to predict cytomegalovirus infection status. Study-level results and caveats: Most TCR sequences were observed very rarely across donors, whereas some public TCRs were present in many individuals. It was suggested by the authors that the approach could potentially be generalized to other disease states and immunological phenotypes. All 130 or so repertoires were used to score co-occurrence in the validation cohort in a later analysis, because that analysis had no HLA typing for the cohort. In a later analysis, TCRs clustered in the first cohort were found to also tend to co-occur in the roughly 120 validation repertoires, with about 94% of cluster scores above 0. A total of some 180 TCR beta chains were listed by the study as associated with cytomegalovirus. A few of the identified cytomegalovirus-associated TCR beta chains were confirmed in vitro to be specific for cytomegalovirus antigens. In both the original and validation cohorts, the classifier was reported to diagnose cytomegalovirus status with high specificity and sensitivity.

From a lookup of the germline V gene (reference sequence), CDR1 and CDR2 are MNHNY and SVGAGI. Measured from the cysteine to the phenylalanine, the CDR3 is 15 residues long. The retained sequence is limited to the CDR3, 45 bases, with the frame set at the first base. V trim: 0 bases; J trim: 4 bases; unmatched bases: 5. The donors belonged to the validation cohort of over a hundred subjects, which was separate from the approximately 610-subject first cohort. Details on this clone: Its antigen remains undetermined. No much larger clone is present one base from it, and per-base qualities are unavailable.

Library creation used the immunoSEQ multiplex PCR assay. The original pipeline was this. A statistical classification framework was built to diagnose cytomegalovirus status from the catalog of TCR beta chain sequences. Not all clones reach the TCRdb copy of this immuneACCESS table, which keeps in-frame sequences only. Checked studies attribute under half of the gap to unresolved V genes and leave the rest unexplained. V and J calls and clone size are copied from that table; D and trimming were computed from the DNA. A total of about 58,000 clones appear in this sample, roughly nine tenths of them only once. In total, the top ten clones hold 1% to 1.2% of the sample.

Rearrangement joined TRBV6-6 to TRBJ1-1, with 7 middle bases fitting TRBD1. The clonotype originates from a man between 18 and 29 years old in good health and CMV-seronegative. Sequenced input: PBMCs. At the DNA level, the sequence is TGTGCCAGCAGTTACTCGAGGACAGGCCTCACTGAAGCTTTCTTT. Its protein product is CASSYSRTGLTEAFF.